This T cell receptor beta chain was found in a study of blood T cells in healthy people across ages. This clonotype was picked up many times. The CDR3 is 15 residues long. The germline V gene encodes CDR1 DFQATT and CDR2 SNEGSKA (reference sequence). Deletions cut 0 bases from V and 1 base from J, with 12 bases between. With a J-beta primer mix and a sample-barcoded 5' primer, a second PCR ran roughly 6 to 12 cycles. TCRdb reanalysed the 5' RACE reads using MiXCR and keeps one entry per CDR3 protein. The sample records approximately 1.5 million distinct CDR3 sequences, under 55% being singletons. The chain employs TRBV20-1 and TRBJ1-1, with a weak D call TRBD1 (5 bases). Specimen: blood. This clonotype was sampled from a woman aged 18 to 35 in good health. CDR3: CSARDGGRGNTEAFF. CDR3 nucleotide sequence: TGCAGTGCTAGAGATGGGGGTAGGGGGAACACTGAAGCTTTCTTT.